This is a list of T cell receptor beta chains from one sample in a study of OX40 agonist ivuxolimab in advanced cancers. The repertoire was sequenced with immunoSEQ multiplex PCR; TCRdb's copy has only in-frame clones and lacks some. The table records approximately 74,000 clones, about 93% of them present only once. Sequencing was performed on CD4+ or CD8+ T cells sorted from blood, taken in a trial of the OX40 agonist ivuxolimab. The origin of the receptors is an adult with an advanced solid tumor such as melanoma, head and neck, liver or kidney cancer. The CDR3 runs from the conserved cysteine through the conserved F or W.

V,J,length,CDR3
TRBV4-1,TRBJ2-1,17,CASSKFRGQRDYNEQFF
TRBV19,TRBJ2-1,14,CASRDRETYNEQFF
TRBV30,TRBJ2-1,13,CAWTLSSYNEQFF
TRBV27,TRBJ2-2,16,CASTPGTSGGGGELFF
TRBV27,TRBJ2-5,15,CASSLTSGGPETQYF
TRBV30,TRBJ1-5,12,CAWSRQGQPQHF
TRBV27,TRBJ2-2,12,CASSLYTGELFF
TRBV9,TRBJ2-2,16,CASSSRTSGDTGELFF
TRBV30,TRBJ2-7,13,CAWSLTGVYEQYF
TRBV6-1,TRBJ1-3,13,CASSTASGNTIYF
TRBV6-6,TRBJ2-1,12,CASSYGANEQFF
TRBV4-2,TRBJ2-6,18,CASGRGGTGPGGANVLTF
TRBV6-5,TRBJ2-7,13,CASRGTGLYERYF
TRBV7-2,TRBJ2-1,13,CASSPRARDEQFF
TRBV5-5,TRBJ2-4,19,CASSLRGQTGDLLKNIQYF
TRBV7-2,TRBJ2-7,18,CASSLRPGTSGRALEQYF
TRBV6-5,TRBJ2-7,13,CASRQGARYEQYF
TRBV5-8,TRBJ2-3,17,CASTGLAGGIITDTQYF
TRBV5-4,TRBJ2-4,15,CASSLQGQGGRIQYF
TRBV30,TRBJ1-5,19,CAWSRTSGRQGRGSQPQHF
TRBV11-2,TRBJ1-2,13,CASSSTLNYGYTF
TRBV25-1,TRBJ2-3,12,CASSVTVDTQYF
TRBV5-1,-,18,CASSLVGESGRRSYEQYF
TRBV7-2,TRBJ2-1,15,CASSSTSGSYNEQFF